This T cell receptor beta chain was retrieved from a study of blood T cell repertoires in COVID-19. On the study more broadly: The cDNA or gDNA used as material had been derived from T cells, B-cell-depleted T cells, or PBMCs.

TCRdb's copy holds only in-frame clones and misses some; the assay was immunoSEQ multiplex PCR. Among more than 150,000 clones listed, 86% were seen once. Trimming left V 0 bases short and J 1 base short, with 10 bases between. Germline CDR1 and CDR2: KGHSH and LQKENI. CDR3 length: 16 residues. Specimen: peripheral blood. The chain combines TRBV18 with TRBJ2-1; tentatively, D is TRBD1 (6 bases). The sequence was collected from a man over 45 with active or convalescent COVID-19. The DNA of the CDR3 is TGTGCCAGCTCACCACCGAGGGGGAGATCCTACAATGAGCAGTTCTTC. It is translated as CASSPPRGRSYNEQFF.